The clone carrying this T cell receptor (beta chain) was observed a handful of times. These data are taken from a study of blood T cells in healthy people across ages. Through a sample-barcoded 5' primer and a J-beta primer mix, a second PCR was run for roughly 6 to 11 cycles. TCRdb re-called the 5' RACE reads with MiXCR, one entry per CDR3 protein. The sample consists of some 1,800,000 distinct CDR3 sequences, about two fifths of them appearing once. The TCR originated in a human donor in good health. Source material: blood.

The CDR3 nucleotides read TGCGCCAGCAGCTTGCGGGCCGGTGGGGCGCGGGCGAATGAAAAACTGTTTTTT. It specifies CASSLRAGGARANEKLFF. The rearrangement uses TRBV5-1 and TRBJ1-4, with D perhaps matching TRBD1 (5 bases). The CDR3 sequence is 18 residues long. V was cut by 1 base and J by 5 bases, with 21 bases left in between. The germline CDR1 and CDR2 sequences are SGHRS and YFSETQ.